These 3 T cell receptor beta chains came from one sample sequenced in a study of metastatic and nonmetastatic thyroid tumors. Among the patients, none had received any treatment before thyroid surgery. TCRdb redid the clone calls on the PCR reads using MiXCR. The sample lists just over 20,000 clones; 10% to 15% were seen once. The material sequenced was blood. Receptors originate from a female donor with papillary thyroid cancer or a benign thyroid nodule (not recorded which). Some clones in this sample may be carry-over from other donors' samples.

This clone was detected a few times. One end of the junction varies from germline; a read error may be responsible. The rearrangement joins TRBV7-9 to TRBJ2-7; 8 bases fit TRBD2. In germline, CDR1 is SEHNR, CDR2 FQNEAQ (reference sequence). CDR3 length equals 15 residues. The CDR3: CASSAILAVVYEQYF. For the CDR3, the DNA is TGCGCCAGCAGCGCGATACTAGCGGTCGTATACGAGCAATACTTC.

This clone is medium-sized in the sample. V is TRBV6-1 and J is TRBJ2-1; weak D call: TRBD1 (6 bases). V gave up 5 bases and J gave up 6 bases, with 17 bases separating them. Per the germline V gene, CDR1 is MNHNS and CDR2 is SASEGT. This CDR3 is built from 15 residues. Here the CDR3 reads CASSSSSSGVNEQFF. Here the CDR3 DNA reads TGTGCCAGCAGTTCGTCATCATCAGGGGTCAATGAGCAGTTCTTC.

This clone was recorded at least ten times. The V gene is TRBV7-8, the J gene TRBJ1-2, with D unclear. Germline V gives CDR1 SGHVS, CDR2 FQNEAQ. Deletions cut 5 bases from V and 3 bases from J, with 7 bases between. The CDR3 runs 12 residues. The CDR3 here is CASSPGYYGYTF. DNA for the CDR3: TGTGCCAGCAGCCCCGGCTACTATGGCTACACCTTC.